This T cell receptor (beta chain) stems from a study of blood T cells in healthy people across ages. It was with a sample-barcoded 5' primer and a J-beta primer mix that a second PCR of about 7 to 12 cycles was run. Each CDR3 protein gets one entry after TCRdb re-called the 5' RACE reads with MiXCR. This sample carries 1.5 million to 1.8 million distinct CDR3 sequences, approximately 42% of them seen once, and the ten largest clones take around 4%. Germline CDR1 DFQATT, CDR2 SNEGSKA (reference sequence). Trimming left V 6 bases short and J 5 bases short, with 10 bases between. The CDR3 loop spans 11 amino acids.

The chain couples TRBV20-1 to TRBJ1-1; D gene ambiguous. Sequencing was carried out using blood. The source is a woman aged 18-30 years in good health. The CDR3 DNA sequence: TGCAGTGCCCACCTCGGGACTGAAGCTTTCTTT. Translating gives CSAHLGTEAFF.